The source of this TCR beta chain is a study of T cells expressing NK-cell markers. Overall study findings and caveats: Of CD8+ T cells, roughly 1.0-8% belonged to dominant NKG2C+ clonotypes in five to seven donors.

Germline CDR1 reads GTSNPN; CDR2 reads SVGIG (reference sequence). The CDR3 extends over 13 amino acids. From its re-call of the 5' RACE reads, TCRdb lists each CDR3 protein once, without DNA. The sample has roughly 420,000 distinct CDR3 sequences, and its top ten clones hold 6% to 9.5%. With respect to this clonotype: Its antigen is unidentified.

The rearrangement links TRBV30 to TRBJ2-5; as DNA is missing, the TRBD1 call by TCRdb cannot be tested. The material sequenced was blood T cells: a sorted CD56 or NKG2C T cell subset, CD4+ or CD8+ T cells, or bulk PBMC T cells (not recorded which). This TCR came from a woman aged 18 to 75 in good health. Here the CDR3 reads CAWTGLEKGAQYF.